The sequence of this TCR beta chain was determined in a study of CD8+CD57+ T cells in acquired aplastic anemia. Between the trimmed V and J ends, which lost 5 bases and 2 bases, there was a span of 15 bases. This CDR3 is 16 amino acids long. CDR1 and CDR2 (germline): SGHAT, FQDESV (reference sequence). The template used for profiling TCR beta VDJ and CDR3 was genomic DNA. One entry per CDR3 protein, called by TCRdb with MiXCR from the reads. Of 150,000 to 200,000 distinct CDR3 sequences in the sample, around 50% were seen once. All sequencing subjects had displayed CD8+CD57+ cell expansion on flow cytometry. Remarks on this clonotype: A read error may explain this, as a much larger clone is one base away.

This TCR was recovered from a human donor with aplastic anemia. Sequencing was carried out using sorted CD4+, CD8+, or CD8+CD57+ T cells (not recorded which) from PBMCs. The chain couples TRBV11-1 to TRBJ2-2; D perhaps matches TRBD1 (7 bases). The CDR3 region is CASSLVRGVNTGELFF. CDR3 DNA: TGTGCCAGCAGCCTGGTCAGGGGGGTCAACACCGGGGAGCTGTTTTTT.